This T cell receptor (beta chain) was sequenced in a study of shared clonotypes between healthy human individuals. Trimming cost V 0 bases and J 5 bases, with 13 bases left between them. The CDR3 is 15 residues long. Per the germline V gene, CDR1 is MGHRA and CDR2 is YSYEKL. Libraries were prepared by immunoSEQ multiplex PCR; TCRdb keeps only in-frame clonotypes and omits some of them. The table has 650,000 to 750,000 clones, about two thirds seen once. This clone has a handful of counts. Additional DNA sequences in this sample encode the identical CDR3. The chain combines TRBV4-1 with TRBJ1-2; perhaps TRBD1 as D (5 bases). The clonotype was recovered from a woman younger than 45 in good health. The source material was memory CD4+ T cells sorted from blood. Noted subset: CD45RA-negative fraction. The CDR3 reads CASSQDSRVAYGYTF. The CDR3 DNA sequence: TGCGCCAGCAGCCAAGACTCCAGGGTTGCTTATGGCTACACCTTC.